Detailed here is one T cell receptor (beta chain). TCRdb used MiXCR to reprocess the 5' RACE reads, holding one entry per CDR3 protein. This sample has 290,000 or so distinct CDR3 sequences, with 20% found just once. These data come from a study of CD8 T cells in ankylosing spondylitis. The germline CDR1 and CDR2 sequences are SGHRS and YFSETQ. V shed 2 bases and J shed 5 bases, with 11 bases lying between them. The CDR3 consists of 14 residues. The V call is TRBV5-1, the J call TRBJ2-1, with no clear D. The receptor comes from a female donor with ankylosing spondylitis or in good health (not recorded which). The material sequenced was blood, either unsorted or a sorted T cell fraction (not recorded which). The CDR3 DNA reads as TGCGCCAGCAGCTTTGGGCCCGGAGACAATGAGCAGTTCTTC. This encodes CASSFGPGDNEQFF.